The sequence of this TCR beta chain was determined in a study of blood T cell repertoires in COVID-19. Study-wide background: Sources were T cells, B-cell-depleted T cells, or PBMCs; the material itself was cDNA or gDNA.

The repertoire was sequenced with immunoSEQ multiplex PCR; TCRdb's copy has only in-frame clones and lacks some. The sample includes 110,000 to 150,000 clones, approximately 85% seen only once; the top ten take less than 2%. V lost 4 bases and J 4 bases, leaving 14 bases between the germline ends. The CDR3 covers 14 residues. Germline CDR1 is SGDLS and CDR2 is YYNGEE. V gene TRBV9 combines with J gene TRBJ1-2, with D perhaps matching TRBD1 (6 bases). Material for sequencing was peripheral blood. The source is a man between 70 and 80 years old with acute or convalescent COVID-19. The CDR3 region is CASSPGTFSYGYTF. The DNA for the CDR3 is TGTGCCAGCAGCCCAGGGACATTTAGCTATGGCTACACCTTC.